These T cell receptor beta chains were read from a single sample in a study of blood T cell repertoires in COVID-19. Assay: immunoSEQ multiplex PCR; the TCRdb copy retains only in-frame clones and omits some. The sample holds roughly 300,000 clones, under 90% seen once. What was sequenced was PBMCs or T cells enriched from blood (not recorded which). The receptor set was obtained from a man between 25 and 39 years old who had recovered from COVID-19. Both conserved end residues are trimmed from each CDR3.

V gene: TRBV7-8; J gene: TRBJ2-5; CDR3 protein: ASSLYASQNQETQY
V gene: TRBV21-1; J gene: TRBJ2-3; CDR3 protein: ASSPLGRITDTQY
V gene: TRBV28; J gene: TRBJ1-5; CDR3 protein: ASSSWTGGAQPQH
V gene: TRBV5-1; J gene: TRBJ2-1; CDR3 protein: ASSTGQGLILDEQF
V gene: TRBV12-3/TRBV12-4; J gene: TRBJ2-7; CDR3 protein: ASTADFPYEQY
V gene: TRBV6-2/TRBV6-3; J gene: TRBJ2-7; CDR3 protein: ASSPRTRGGPYEQY
V gene: TRBV25-1; J gene: TRBJ1-5; CDR3 protein: ASSDPGSGNQPQH
V gene: TRBV5-5; J gene: TRBJ2-5; CDR3 protein: ASSPRAEETQY
V gene: TRBV5-1; J gene: TRBJ1-6; CDR3 protein: ASSLGRFNSPLH
V gene: TRBV5-1; J gene: TRBJ2-2; CDR3 protein: ASSLGGQGRAGELF
V gene: TRBV5-1; J gene: TRBJ2-7; CDR3 protein: ASSPSTGTSVYEQY
V gene: TRBV12-3/TRBV12-4; J gene: TRBJ1-5; CDR3 protein: ASSPGGQQPQH
V gene: TRBV19; J gene: TRBJ2-1; CDR3 protein: ASSLGTGLYNEQF
V gene: TRBV9; J gene: TRBJ2-7; CDR3 protein: ASSPGLAGDEQY
V gene: TRBV27; J gene: TRBJ1-4; CDR3 protein: ASSFYPWDRNEKLF
V gene: TRBV25-1; J gene: TRBJ2-7; CDR3 protein: ASSETGTGSEQY
V gene: TRBV6-5; J gene: TRBJ2-3; CDR3 protein: ASSSRTGGTDTQY
V gene: TRBV18; J gene: TRBJ1-3; CDR3 protein: ASSPPSNSGNTIY
V gene: TRBV24-1; J gene: TRBJ2-3; CDR3 protein: ATSDPTGKIDTQY
V gene: TRBV6-5; J gene: TRBJ1-6; CDR3 protein: ASSYTHPQNSPLH
V gene: TRBV9; J gene: TRBJ2-2; CDR3 protein: ASSPRGTAYNTGELF
V gene: TRBV6-2/TRBV6-3; J gene: TRBJ2-1; CDR3 protein: ASSYYPGTAQNEQF
V gene: TRBV5-1; J gene: TRBJ1-1; CDR3 protein: ASRVLQEQGTEAF
V gene: TRBV27; J gene: TRBJ2-1; CDR3 protein: ASSLWGGGVSNEQF
V gene: TRBV15; J gene: TRBJ1-4; CDR3 protein: ATSRVGTGNEKLF
V gene: TRBV5-6; J gene: TRBJ1-5; CDR3 protein: ASSSGQYINQPQH
V gene: TRBV28; J gene: TRBJ2-3; CDR3 protein: ASSLTGGGQDTQY
V gene: TRBV10-1; J gene: TRBJ2-1; CDR3 protein: ASIAVYEQF
V gene: TRBV11-3; J gene: TRBJ2-6; CDR3 protein: ARCPWGGWGGSGANVLT
V gene: TRBV9; J gene: TRBJ1-2; CDR3 protein: ASSVLALAGDGYT
V gene: TRBV10-3; J gene: TRBJ1-2; CDR3 protein: AITSGSEGYT
V gene: TRBV4-1; J gene: TRBJ2-7; CDR3 protein: ASSRVWGGTYEQY
V gene: TRBV11-2; J gene: TRBJ2-3; CDR3 protein: ASSPRRVSTDTQY
V gene: TRBV3-1/TRBV3-2; J gene: TRBJ1-1; CDR3 protein: ASSQSQGSRAF
V gene: TRBV6-5; J gene: TRBJ1-6; CDR3 protein: ASSYTRQGMSPLH
V gene: TRBV7-2; J gene: TRBJ2-1; CDR3 protein: ASSPRLAGVGSNEQF
V gene: TRBV11-3; J gene: TRBJ1-1; CDR3 protein: ASSLGYQGALAEAF
V gene: TRBV25-1; J gene: TRBJ1-1; CDR3 protein: ASSDLQNMNTEAF
V gene: TRBV7-8; J gene: TRBJ1-1; CDR3 protein: ASSLLVGDSSNTEAF
V gene: TRBV18; J gene: TRBJ2-1; CDR3 protein: ASSPGLAGDWF
V gene: TRBV2; J gene: TRBJ2-7; CDR3 protein: ASRSRGMRPSQY
V gene: TRBV12-3/TRBV12-4; J gene: TRBJ2-7; CDR3 protein: ASRQGSTYEQY
V gene: TRBV27; J gene: TRBJ2-2; CDR3 protein: ASSLRSNTGELF
V gene: TRBV4-1; J gene: TRBJ2-2; CDR3 protein: ASSPTQGGTGELF
V gene: TRBV10-2; J gene: TRBJ1-1; CDR3 protein: ASRRLRGPDTEAF
V gene: TRBV30; J gene: TRBJ1-1; CDR3 protein: AWSVVPPSTEAF
V gene: TRBV11-2; J gene: TRBJ1-1; CDR3 protein: ASSLNLPGAGAEAF
V gene: TRBV27; J gene: TRBJ1-1; CDR3 protein: ASSFTGGTEAF
V gene: TRBV19; J gene: TRBJ1-1; CDR3 protein: ASRSGTGVNEAF
V gene: TRBV5-1; J gene: TRBJ2-1; CDR3 protein: ASSLGGSNEQF
V gene: TRBV6-5; J gene: TRBJ1-1; CDR3 protein: ASSSSFRQYRAF
V gene: TRBV10-2; J gene: TRBJ2-4; CDR3 protein: ASSETSRAKNIQY
V gene: TRBV2; J gene: TRBJ1-5; CDR3 protein: ASKGLGRNQPQH